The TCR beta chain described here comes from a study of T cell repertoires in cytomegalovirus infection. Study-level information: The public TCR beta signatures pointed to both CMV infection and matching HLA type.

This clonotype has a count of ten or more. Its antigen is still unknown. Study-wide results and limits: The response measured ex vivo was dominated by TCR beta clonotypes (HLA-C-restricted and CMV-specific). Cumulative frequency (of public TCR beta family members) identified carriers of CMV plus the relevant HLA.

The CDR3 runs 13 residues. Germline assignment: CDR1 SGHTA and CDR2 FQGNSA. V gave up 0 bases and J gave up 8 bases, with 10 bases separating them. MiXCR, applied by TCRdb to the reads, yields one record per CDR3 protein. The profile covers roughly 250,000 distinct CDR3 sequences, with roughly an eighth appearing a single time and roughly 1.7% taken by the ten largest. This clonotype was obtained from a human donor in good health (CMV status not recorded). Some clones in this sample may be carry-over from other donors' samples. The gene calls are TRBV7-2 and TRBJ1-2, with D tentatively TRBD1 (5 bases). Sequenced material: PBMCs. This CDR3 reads CASSLAGALGYTF. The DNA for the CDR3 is TGTGCCAGCAGCTTAGCTGGGGCGCTGGGCTACACCTTC.